There are many counts of the clone carrying this T cell receptor beta chain. Its specificity is not known. PCR was performed a second time for about 7 to 12 cycles using a sample-barcoded 5' primer and a J-beta primer mix. MiXCR, run by TCRdb on the 5' RACE reads, gives a single entry per CDR3 protein. The sample includes 1 million to 1.2 million distinct CDR3 sequences, more than 30% of them seen just once. CDR3 length: 14 residues. Trimming cost V 0 bases and J 3 bases, with 7 bases left between them. Germline lookup yields CDR1 SGHRS and CDR2 YFSETQ. This record comes from a study of blood T cells in healthy people across ages. Findings and limits, study-wide: Significant beta diversity loss was already apparent by age approximately 38, declining roughly linearly.

J is TRBJ2-1 and V is TRBV5-1; no clear D gene. This TCR was sampled from a man aged 18-30 years in good health. Sequencing used blood. The DNA for the CDR3 is TGCGCCAGCAGCTTGGGGACGGACTACAATGAGCAGTTCTTC. It translates to CASSLGTDYNEQFF.